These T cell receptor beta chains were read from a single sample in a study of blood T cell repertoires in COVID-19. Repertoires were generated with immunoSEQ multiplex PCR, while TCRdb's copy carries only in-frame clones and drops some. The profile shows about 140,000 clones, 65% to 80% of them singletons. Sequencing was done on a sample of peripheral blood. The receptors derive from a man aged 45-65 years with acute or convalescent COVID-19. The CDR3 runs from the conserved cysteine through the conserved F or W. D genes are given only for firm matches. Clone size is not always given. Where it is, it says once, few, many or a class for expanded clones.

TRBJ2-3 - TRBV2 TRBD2 TGTGCCAGCAGACCGACTAGCGGTGGCACAGATACGCAGTATTTT CASRPTSGGTDTQYF
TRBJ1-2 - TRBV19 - TGTGCCAGCCAGCGCGCTGAAAACTATGGCTACACCTTC CASQRAENYGYTF
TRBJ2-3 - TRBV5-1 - TGCGCCAGCAGCTTTGTTACAGGTTCCACAGATACGCAGTATTTT CASSFVTGSTDTQYF
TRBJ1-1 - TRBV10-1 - TGCGCCAGCAGTGATCATCAATCCAGGACAGCAAACACTGAAGCTTTCTTT CASSDHQSRTANTEAFF
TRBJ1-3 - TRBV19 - TGTGCCAGTAGTATAGTTCTTCGGCCGCCTGGAGGCACCATATATTTT CASSIVLRPPGGTIYF
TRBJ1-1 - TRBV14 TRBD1 TGTGCCAGCAGCCTCACAGGGGGTAACACTGAAGCTTTCTTT CASSLTGGNTEAFF
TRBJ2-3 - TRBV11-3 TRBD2 TGTGCCAGCAGCTTAGGTAGACTAGCGGGCGATGATACGCAGTATTTT CASSLGRLAGDDTQYF
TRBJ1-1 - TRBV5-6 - TGTGCCAGCGGAGGGAGAGGGGAAGGCACTGAAGCTTTCTTT CASGGRGEGTEAFF
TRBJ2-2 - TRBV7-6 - TGTGCCAGCAGCTTTTCGGGACTCTACACCGGGGAGCTGTTTTTT CASSFSGLYTGELFF
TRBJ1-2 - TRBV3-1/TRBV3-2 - TGTGCCAGCAGCCAAGAAAGTGAGAGCGGCTACACCTTC CASSQESESGYTF
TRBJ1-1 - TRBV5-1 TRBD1 TGCGCCAGCAGCTTTGCGGGGACAGTTGAGAACACTGAAGCTTTCTTT CASSFAGTVENTEAFF
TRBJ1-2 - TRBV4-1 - TGCGCCAGCAGCCAACTCGTACAGGGAAACTATGGCTACACCTTC CASSQLVQGNYGYTF
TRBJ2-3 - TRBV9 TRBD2 TGTGCCAGCAGCGTGAGCGGGGCTGGCACAGATACGCAGTATTTT CASSVSGAGTDTQYF
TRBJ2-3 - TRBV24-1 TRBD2 TGTGCCACCAGTGCCGGGACTAGCGGGGGCACAGATACGCAGTATTTT CATSAGTSGGTDTQYF
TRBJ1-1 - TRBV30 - TGTGCCTGGATTAAGGGGGTCGGCACTGAAGCTTTCTTT CAWIKGVGTEAFF
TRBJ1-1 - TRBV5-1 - TGCGCCAGCAGCTTGGTTTCAACACGGGAGGCCGGGAAGAAGGCTTTCTTT CASSLVSTREAGKKAFF
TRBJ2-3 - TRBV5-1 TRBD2 TGCGCCAGCAGCTTGTTTAGCGGGGGTGGTTCTAGCGGAGATACGCAGTATTTT CASSLFSGGGSSGDTQYF
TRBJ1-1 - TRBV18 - TGTGCCAGCTCCCAGATTCTTCAGAACACTGAAGCTTTCTTT CASSQILQNTEAFF
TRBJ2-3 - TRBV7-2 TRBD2 TGTGCCAGCAGCCCGACTAGCGACACAGATACGCAGTATTTT CASSPTSDTDTQYF
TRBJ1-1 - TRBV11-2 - TGTGCCAGCAGCTTAACTTTCCAGGGAACTGAAGCTTTCTTT CASSLTFQGTEAFF
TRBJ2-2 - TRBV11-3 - TGTGCCAGCAGCCCAGGGATTTACACCGGGGAGCTGTTTTTT CASSPGIYTGELFF
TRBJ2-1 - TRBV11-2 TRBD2 TGTGCCAGCAGGCCGGGACTAGCGGGGGGTCTTAAGATAAATGAGCAGTTCTTC CASRPGLAGGLKINEQFF
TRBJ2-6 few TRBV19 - TGTGCCAGTAGCCCCTTACAATCCTCTGGGGCCAACGTCCTGACTTTC CASSPLQSSGANVLTF
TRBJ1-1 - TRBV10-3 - TGTGCCGTCGACCCGGGAGCCAAGCTCGCTTTCTTT CAVDPGAKLAFF
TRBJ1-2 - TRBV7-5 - TGTGCCAGAAGACCCACGGCTAACTATGGCTACACCTTC CARRPTANYGYTF
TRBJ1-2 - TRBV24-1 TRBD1 TGTGCCACCAGTGATGCCGGGACAGGTCGCTCGGGTGGCTACACCTTC CATSDAGTGRSGGYTF
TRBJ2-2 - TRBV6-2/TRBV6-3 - TGTGCCAGCAGTTACAGGGGTGTCGTAGGTTCGGGGGAGCTGTTTTTT CASSYRGVVGSGELFF
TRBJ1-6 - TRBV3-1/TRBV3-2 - TGTGCCAGCAGCCAAGAGGAGACAGGACCTTCACCCCTCCACTTT CASSQEETGPSPLHF
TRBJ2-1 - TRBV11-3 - TGTGCCAGCAGCCCGGGGACTGACGATTACTACAATGAGCAGTTCTTC CASSPGTDDYYNEQFF
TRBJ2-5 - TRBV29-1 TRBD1 TGCAGCGTGGACAGGCTACAAGAGACCCAGTACTTC CSVDRLQETQYF
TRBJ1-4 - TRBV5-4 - TGTGCCAGCAGCTTGGTTGGGGGCGACGAAAAACTGTTTTTT CASSLVGGDEKLFF
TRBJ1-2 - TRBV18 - TGTGCCAGCTCATCGGACACAAGGGGCTACACCTTC CASSSDTRGYTF
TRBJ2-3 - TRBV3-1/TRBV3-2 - TGTGCCAGCAGCTCAATCGGGGCAGATACGCAGTATTTT CASSSIGADTQYF
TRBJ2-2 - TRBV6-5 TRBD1 TGTGCCAGCAGCGGGACAGGGAGGAACACCGGGGAGCTGTTTTTT CASSGTGRNTGELFF
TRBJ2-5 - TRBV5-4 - TGTGCCAGCAGCCTTGACCCGTCCGGGGAGACCCAGTACTTC CASSLDPSGETQYF
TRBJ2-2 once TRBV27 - TGTGCCAGCAGTTTGTCCTCGAACACCGGGGAGCTGTTTTTT CASSLSSNTGELFF
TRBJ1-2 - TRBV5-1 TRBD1 TGCGCCAGCAGCTCACCTCCCGGGACAGGGGGCGTCTATGGCTACACCTTC CASSSPPGTGGVYGYTF
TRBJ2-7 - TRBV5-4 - TGTGCCAGCAGCCTCTCCGGGATCTCGGGGTACGAGCAGTACTTC CASSLSGISGYEQYF
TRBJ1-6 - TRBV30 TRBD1 TGTGCCTGGAGACCACAGGGGGCGAGATCACCCCTCCACTTT CAWRPQGARSPLHF
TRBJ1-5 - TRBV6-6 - TGTGCCAGCAGTTCCCGCTCGGGGGGCCCACGGCCCCAGCATTTT CASSSRSGGPRPQHF
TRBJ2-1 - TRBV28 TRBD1 TGTGCCAGCAGTTTTTTAGGACAGGGAGTAAATGAGCAGTTCTTC CASSFLGQGVNEQFF
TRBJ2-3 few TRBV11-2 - TGTGCCAGCAGCTTAGATCGGCAGGTGGGAGATACGCAGTATTTT CASSLDRQVGDTQYF
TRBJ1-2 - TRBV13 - TGTGCCAGCAGCTTAGGGGCCGCCTATGGCTACACCTTC CASSLGAAYGYTF
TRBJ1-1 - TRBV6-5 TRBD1 TGTGCCAGCAGCCGACGAACAGGGGGTGTCACTGAAGCTTTCTTT CASSRRTGGVTEAFF
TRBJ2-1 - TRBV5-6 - TGTGCCAGCAGCTTCGGACAGCGCAATGAGCAGTTCTTC CASSFGQRNEQFF
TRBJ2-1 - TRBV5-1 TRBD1 TGCGCCAGCAGCCCTACAGGGGGTCTGTACCGGAATGAGCAGTTCTTC CASSPTGGLYRNEQFF
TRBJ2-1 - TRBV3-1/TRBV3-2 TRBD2 TGTGCCAGCAGCAATAGCGGGGGGGCTCGGAATGAGCAGTTCTTC CASSNSGGARNEQFF
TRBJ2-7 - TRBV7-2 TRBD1 TGTGCCAGCAGCCGGACAGGGGGGGAGCAGTACTTC CASSRTGGEQYF
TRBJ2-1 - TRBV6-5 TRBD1 TGTGCCAGCAGTTACTCCCGGACAGGGCTGGCTGGTGAGCAGTTCTTC CASSYSRTGLAGEQFF
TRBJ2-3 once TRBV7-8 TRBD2 TGTGCCAGCAGCCTCGGACTAGCGGGAGGAGATACGCAGTATTTT CASSLGLAGGDTQYF
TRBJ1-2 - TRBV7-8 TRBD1 TGTGCCAGCAGCCTGACACAAATTCCGGGACAGCGGAAGGGCTACACCTTC CASSLTQIPGQRKGYTF
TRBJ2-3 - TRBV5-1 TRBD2 TGCGCCAGCAGCTTGGCAGGTCTAGCGGGGGTCACAGATACGCAGTATTTT CASSLAGLAGVTDTQYF
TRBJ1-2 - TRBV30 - TGTGCCTGGAGTGAGACAGTAGGCTACACCTTC CAWSETVGYTF
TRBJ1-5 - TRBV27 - TGTGCCAGCAGTATGCAGGGAAATCAGCCCCAGCATTTT CASSMQGNQPQHF